What follows are 28 T cell receptor beta chains derived from one specimen sequenced in a study of T cell responses to AZD1222 COVID-19 vaccine. The repertoire was sequenced with immunoSEQ multiplex PCR; TCRdb's copy has only in-frame clones and lacks some. The table lists about 56,000 clones, over 75% of them singletons. This specimen consisted of peripheral blood, obtained on day 0 of AZD1222 vaccination. These receptors were taken from an adult in good health.

The rearrangement uses TRBV10-3 and TRBJ2-7; 11 nucleotides align to TRBD2. Germline V gene data show CDR1 as ENHRY and CDR2 as SYGVKD. J lost 1 base, V lost 4 bases, and 6 bases had no gene match. This CDR3 contains 16 residues. The CDR3 spells CAISGDVAGGSYEQYF. The CDR3 nucleotides are TGTGCCATCAGTGGGGACGTAGCGGGAGGGTCCTACGAGCAGTACTTC.

Concerning this clone itself: The identical CDR3 is also encoded by other nucleotide sequences in the sample. This chain joins TRBV20-1 and TRBJ2-7, with D unclear. Trimming took off 1 base at V and 2 bases at J, with 3 bases between the two ends. CDR3 length equals 11 residues. Germline CDR1 reads DFQATT; CDR2 reads SNEGSKA (reference sequence). In DNA, the CDR3 is TGCAGTGCTAGAGGCCCCTACGAGCAGTACTTC. It codes for CSARGPYEQYF.

The chain couples TRBV7-9 to TRBJ1-1; 7 nucleotides line up with TRBD1. V gave up 5 bases and J gave up 1 base; unmatched junction bases: 7. CDR1 and CDR2 (germline): SEHNR, FQNEAQ (reference sequence). The CDR3 contains 15 residues. This CDR3 is CASSHETGTNTEAFF. The CDR3 DNA sequence: TGTGCCAGCAGCCATGAGACAGGGACGAACACTGAAGCTTTCTTT.

The V and J genes are TRBV19 and TRBJ2-3; 8 bases fit TRBD2. V was pared by 7 bases and J by 8 bases, with 17 bases of the junction left unmatched. The germline V gene encodes CDR1 LNHDA and CDR2 SQIVND (reference sequence). CDR3 length: 16 amino acids. CDR3 coding DNA: TGTGCCAGTAACCTTGGACTAGCCCTACGGGGGGGTACGCAGTATTTT. This gives the protein CASNLGLALRGGTQYF.

The chain links TRBV2 to TRBJ2-2, with unresolved D. Germline lookup yields CDR1 SNHLY and CDR2 FYNNEI. The V end was cut by 5 bases, the J end by 4 bases, with 11 bases between. The CDR3 is made up of 14 amino acids. In DNA, the CDR3 is TGTGCCAGCAGTCCGGTAGTGGGCACCGGGGAGCTGTTTTTT. Its translation is CASSPVVGTGELFF.

The rearrangement links TRBV6-5 to TRBJ2-7; 11 nucleotides align to TRBD2. There are 15 residues in the CDR3. V dropped 6 bases and J dropped 7; count of bases not matched to a gene: 11. Germline values: CDR1 MNHEY, CDR2 SVGAGI. The CDR3 DNA reads TGTGCCAGCAGGTCCGGGACTAGCGGATCTGGGGAGCAGTACTTC. This codes for CASRSGTSGSGEQYF.

The chain is built from TRBV7-2 and TRBJ2-3, with D tentatively TRBD1 or TRBD2 (6 bases each). The V end lost 1 base, the J end lost 6 bases, and 17 bases lay between the germline ends. The CDR3 has 16 amino acids. Germline loops: CDR1 SGHTA, CDR2 FQGNSA. The CDR3 DNA is TGTGCCAGCAGCTTAGTAGGGGGGAGGTCTGTGGATACGCAGTATTTT. Its translation: CASSLVGGRSVDTQYF. The full variable domain, its missing parts supplied by reference TRBV7-2 and TRBJ2-3, is GAGVSQSPSNKVTEKGKDVELRCDPISGHTALYWYRQSLGQGLEFLIYFQGNSAPDKSGLPSDRFSAERTGGSVSTLTIQRTQQEDSAVYLCASSLVGGRSVDTQYFGPGTRLTVL.

This clone showed up just once. The rearrangement links TRBV11-3 to TRBJ2-7; a possible D gene is TRBD2 (5 bases). The CDR3 runs 13 residues. V gave up 0 bases and J gave up 2 bases, with 5 bases separating them. The germline V gene has CDR1 SGHNT and CDR2 YENEEA. CDR3 sequence (DNA): TGTGCCAGCAGCTTAGACGGGACCTACGAGCAGTACTTC. This encodes CASSLDGTYEQYF.

The chain uses TRBV27 and TRBJ2-2; no clear D gene. Germline lookup yields CDR1 MNHEY and CDR2 SMNVEV (reference sequence). The CDR3 has 11 residues. V shed 3 bases and J shed 6 bases, with 2 bases lying between them. CDR3 in amino acids: CASSFSGELFF. In DNA form, the CDR3 reads TGTGCCAGCAGTTTTTCCGGGGAGCTGTTTTTT.

The J gene is TRBJ2-6, the V gene TRBV6-5; no clear D gene. CDR3 length: 15 amino acids. V was cut by 5 bases and J by 0 bases, with 8 bases left in between. Per the germline V gene, CDR1 is MNHEY and CDR2 is SVGAGI. The CDR3 coding sequence is TGTGCCAGCAGTATCAGGATCTCTGGGGCCAACGTCCTGACTTTC. This sequence encodes CASSIRISGANVLTF.

This clone was seen a handful of times. This chain connects TRBV29-1 to TRBJ2-1, with unresolved D. Per germline, CDR1 SQVTM and CDR2 ANQGSEA. The CDR3 has 11 amino acids. Trimming pared 4 bases from V and 9 bases from J, leaving 10 bases between. DNA of the CDR3: TGCAGCGTTGCAAGGCCGTCTGAGCAGTTCTTC. Its translation: CSVARPSEQFF.

The chain combines TRBV19 with TRBJ1-2; D might be TRBD1 (5 bases). The CDR3 has 17 amino acids. The germline V gene encodes CDR1 LNHDA and CDR2 SQIVND (reference sequence). Trimming stripped 1 base from V and 2 bases from J, with 17 bases between. Here the CDR3 reads CASSIGAGRAGNYGYTF. In DNA, the CDR3 is TGTGCCAGTAGTATAGGGGCAGGCAGGGCAGGAAACTATGGCTACACCTTC.

The rearrangement joins TRBV2 to TRBJ2-3; D gene unclear. The CDR3 has 12 residues. The V end was cut by 5 bases, the J end by 6 bases, with 9 bases between. Germline values: CDR1 SNHLY, CDR2 FYNNEI. CDR3: CASSQTQDTQYF. CDR3 coding DNA: TGTGCCAGCAGTCAGACGCAGGATACGCAGTATTTT. Full variable domain (missing parts from reference TRBV2 and TRBJ2-3): EPEVTQTPSHQVTQMGQEVILRCVPISNHLYFYWYRQILGQKVEFLVSFYNNEISEKSEIFDDQFSVERPDGSNFTLKIRSTKLEDSAMYFCASSQTQDTQYFGPGTRLTVL.

The rearrangement uses TRBV30 and TRBJ1-4, with a weak D call TRBD1 (6 bases). Germline loops: CDR1 GTSNPN, CDR2 SVGIG (reference sequence). Trimming cost V 4 bases and J 8 bases, with 17 bases left between them. This CDR3 region has 14 residues. CDR3 amino acids: CAWKLGRGGEKLFF. CDR3 DNA sequence: TGTGCCTGGAAACTTGGCAGGGGTGGCGAAAAACTGTTTTTT.

J is TRBJ1-5 and V is TRBV19, with D uncertain. V lost 6 bases and J 11 bases, leaving 17 bases between the germline ends. The CDR3 runs 13 residues. Germline V lookup: CDR1 LNHDA, CDR2 SQIVND (reference sequence). The CDR3 region has the DNA TGTGCCAGTAGCCCTAATGTCTTGACGGCCCAGCATTTT. Protein product: CASSPNVLTAQHF.

This clone was counted a few times. This chain connects TRBV9 to TRBJ2-5; 8 nucleotides align to TRBD2. V gave up 0 bases and J gave up 5 bases; unmatched junction bases: 9. The germline gives CDR1 SGDLS, CDR2 YYNGEE. CDR3 length: 16 residues. The CDR3 nucleotides read TGTGCCAGCAGCGTAGCAAGCCGAGCGGGAGTGGAGACCCAGTACTTC. It encodes CASSVASRAGVETQYF.

The chain employs TRBV11-2 and TRBJ1-1, with 9 nucleotides matching TRBD1. V lost 1 base and J lost 10; bases outside the gene matches: 4. Germline V CDR1 and CDR2: SGHAT, FQNNGV. This CDR3 is built from 13 residues. CDR3 DNA: TGTGCCAGCAGCTTAGGTCCGGACAGGGGAGCTTTCTTT. It specifies CASSLGPDRGAFF.

CDR3 DNA sequence: TGTGCCAGCAGTGATTCCGGGACAGGGCGAGGGACTGAAGCTTTCTTT. It yields the protein CASSDSGTGRGTEAFF. The V gene is TRBV2, the J gene TRBJ1-1; 9 positions agree with TRBD1. V shed 3 bases and J 5 bases; nucleotides not matched to a gene: 10. CDR3 length: 16 residues. Germline V CDR1 and CDR2: SNHLY, FYNNEI.

This chain links TRBV11-2 with TRBJ1-2; 9 bases are shared with TRBD1. The V and J ends lost 5 bases and 1 base, in that order; junction bases with no gene match: 5. The CDR3 runs to 15 residues. Germline V gene data show CDR1 as SGHAT and CDR2 as FQNNGV. CDR3 residues: CASSPRQGGNYGYTF. The CDR3 DNA reads TGTGCCAGCAGCCCCCGACAGGGGGGTAACTATGGCTACACCTTC.

The DNA of the CDR3 is TGTGCCAGCAGCCAAGGACAGGGGGCAGGCTATGGCTACACCTTC. Protein product: CASSQGQGAGYGYTF. The J gene is TRBJ1-2, the V gene TRBV3-1 (or the pseudogene TRBV3-2); 10 bases are shared with TRBD1. This CDR3 has 15 amino acids. The junction had 3 bases not matched to a gene; V was cut back by 1 base and J by 4 bases. The germline V gene encodes CDR1 LGHDT and CDR2 YNNKEL (reference sequence).

The V gene is TRBV19, the J gene TRBJ1-5, with D tentatively TRBD1 (6 bases). CDR3 size: 14 residues. V was trimmed by 5 bases and J by 6 bases, leaving 14 bases between them. Per germline, CDR1 LNHDA and CDR2 SQIVND (reference sequence). The CDR3 DNA is TGTGCCAGTAGTGGGGCAGGGGCGGGTCAGCCCCAGCATTTT. Translated, it gives CASSGAGAGQPQHF.

The V and J genes are TRBV11-2 and TRBJ2-1, with 8 bases fitting TRBD2. The length of the CDR3 is 14 residues. Germline V gene data show CDR1 as SGHAT and CDR2 as FQNNGV. Trimming at V came to 1 base and at J to 7 bases, leaving 3 bases not matched to a gene. Here the CDR3 DNA reads TGTGCCAGCAGCTTAGCCGGGAGGGTTAATGAGCAGTTCTTC. As protein: CASSLAGRVNEQFF.

V gene TRBV7-2 combines with J gene TRBJ1-5, with 10 positions matching TRBD1. This CDR3 spans 17 amino acids. Germline V lookup: CDR1 SGHTA, CDR2 FQGNSA. V lost 5 bases and J lost 2; bases outside the gene matches: 9. The CDR3 DNA sequence: TGTGCCAGCAGCCACTACGACAGGGGGCGCCGCAATCAGCCCCAGCATTTT. As protein: CASSHYDRGRRNQPQHF.

The chain links TRBV12-1 to TRBJ2-1; the tabulated D call, TRBD2, remains unverified against the DNA. TRBV12-1 is given as a pseudogene. The CDR3 contains 14 residues. The DNA for the CDR3 is TGTGCCAGCAGCTTATCCCCGCGTCCCAATGAGCAGTTCTTC. Its translation is CASSLSPRPNEQFF.

This chain connects TRBV30 to TRBJ1-2; D gene uncertain. V dropped 2 bases and J dropped 5 bases, with 12 bases sitting between them. The CDR3 extends over 13 amino acids. CDR1 is GTSNPN and CDR2 is SVGIG in the germline V gene (reference sequence). This CDR3 is CAWSIGRRYGYTF. The CDR3 DNA reads TGTGCCTGGAGTATCGGCCGACGATATGGCTACACCTTC.

J is TRBJ2-5 and V is TRBV5-1; 8 bases fit TRBD2. Germline V gene lookup returns CDR1 SGHRS and CDR2 YFSETQ. J lost 3 bases, V lost 4 bases, and 5 bases had no gene match. CDR3 length equals 14 residues. Here the CDR3 DNA reads TGCGCCAGCAGCACGGGAGGGGGAGAAGAGACCCAGTACTTC. It encodes CASSTGGGEETQYF.

This rearrangement joins TRBV9 to TRBJ1-6; D gene ambiguous. V gave up 4 bases and J gave up 7 bases, with 15 bases separating them. Looked up from germline, CDR1 is SGDLS and CDR2 is YYNGEE. CDR3 length: 15 amino acids. CDR3 nucleotide sequence: TGTGCCAGCAGCCCAGTCCCGGCTTCGAATTCACCCCTCCACTTT. This translates into CASSPVPASNSPLHF.

The chain couples TRBV27 to TRBJ2-7, with D perhaps matching TRBD1 (5 bases). V was clipped by 6 bases and J by 4 bases, with 10 bases between them. The CDR3 contains 12 residues. Per the germline V gene, CDR1 is MNHEY and CDR2 is SMNVEV (reference sequence). CDR3 sequence: CASRRTHYEQYF. The CDR3 region has the DNA TGTGCCAGCAGACGGACACATTACGAGCAGTACTTC.